This TCR beta chain is from a study of blood T cell repertoires in COVID-19. On the study more broadly: T cells, B-cell-depleted T cells, or PBMCs provided the cDNA or gDNA that served as material.

The data were produced by immunoSEQ multiplex PCR, yet TCRdb's version contains in-frame clones alone and is incomplete. The sample holds about 320,000 clones, 87% seen once. The CDR3 contains 12 residues. With 6 bases clipped from V and 7 bases from J, the junction kept 5 bases outside the gene matches. Sequencing was carried out using PBMCs or T cells enriched from blood (not recorded which). The source is a woman aged 25 to 39 who had recovered from COVID-19. The chain combines TRBV12-3 or TRBV12-4 with TRBJ1-2; 7 bases map to TRBD1. The CDR3 region is CASSPGTAGYTF. CDR3 in DNA: TGTGCCAGCAGCCCCGGGACAGCTGGCTACACCTTC.